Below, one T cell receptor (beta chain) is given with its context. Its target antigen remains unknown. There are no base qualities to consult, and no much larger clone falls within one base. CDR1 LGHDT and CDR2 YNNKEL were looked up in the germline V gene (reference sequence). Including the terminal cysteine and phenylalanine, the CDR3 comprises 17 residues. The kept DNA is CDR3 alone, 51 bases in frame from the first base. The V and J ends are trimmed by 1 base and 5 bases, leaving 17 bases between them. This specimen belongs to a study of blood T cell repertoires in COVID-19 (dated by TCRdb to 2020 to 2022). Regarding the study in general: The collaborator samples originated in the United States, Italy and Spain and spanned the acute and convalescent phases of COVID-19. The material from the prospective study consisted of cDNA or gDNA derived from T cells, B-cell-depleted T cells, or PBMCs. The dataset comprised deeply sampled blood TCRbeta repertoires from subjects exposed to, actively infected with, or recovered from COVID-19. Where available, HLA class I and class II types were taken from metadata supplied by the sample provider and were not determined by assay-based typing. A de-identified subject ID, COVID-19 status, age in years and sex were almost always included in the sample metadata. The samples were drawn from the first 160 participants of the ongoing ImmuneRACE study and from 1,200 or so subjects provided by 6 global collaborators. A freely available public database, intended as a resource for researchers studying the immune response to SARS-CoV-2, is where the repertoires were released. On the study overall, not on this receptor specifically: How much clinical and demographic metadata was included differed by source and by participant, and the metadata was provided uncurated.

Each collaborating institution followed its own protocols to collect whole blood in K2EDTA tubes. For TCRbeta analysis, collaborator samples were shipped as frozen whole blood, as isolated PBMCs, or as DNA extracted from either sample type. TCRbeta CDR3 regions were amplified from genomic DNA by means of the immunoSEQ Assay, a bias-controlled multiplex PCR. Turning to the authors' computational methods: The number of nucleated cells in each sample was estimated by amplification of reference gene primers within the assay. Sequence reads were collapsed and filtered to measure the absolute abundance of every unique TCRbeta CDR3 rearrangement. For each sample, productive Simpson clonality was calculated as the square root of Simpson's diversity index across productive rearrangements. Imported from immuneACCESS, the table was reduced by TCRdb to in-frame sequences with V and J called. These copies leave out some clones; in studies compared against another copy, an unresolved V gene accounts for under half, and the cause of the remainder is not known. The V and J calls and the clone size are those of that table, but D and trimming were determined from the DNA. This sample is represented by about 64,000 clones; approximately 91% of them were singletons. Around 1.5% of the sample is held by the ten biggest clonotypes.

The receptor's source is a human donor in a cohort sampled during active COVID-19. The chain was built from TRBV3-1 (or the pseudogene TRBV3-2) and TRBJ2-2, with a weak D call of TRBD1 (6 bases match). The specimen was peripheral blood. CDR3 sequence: CASSQVITGRGTGELFF. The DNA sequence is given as TGTGCCAGCAGCCAAGTTATAACAGGGAGAGGGACCGGGGAGCTGTTTTTT.